The rows below give T cell receptor beta chains drawn from one sample of a study of Tregs in tolerant kidney transplant recipients. Measured with immunoSEQ multiplex PCR; TCRdb has only the in-frame clones, and not every one. The sample holds roughly 250,000 clones; roughly four fifths are singletons and the top ten take around 0.64%. The sequencing input was CD4+ T cells from blood. These TCRs come from a human donor in good health. CDR3s leave out the opening cysteine and the closing phenylalanine or tryptophan. The D gene is left open where the match is weak.

>TRBD1|TRBJ1-1|TRBV13
ASSIGTVILDTEAF
>-|TRBJ2-5|TRBV19
ASSTQGGFSQETQY
>TRBD2|TRBJ2-3|TRBV7-2
ASSSSGGTDTQY
>-|-|TRBV18
ASSPGPGGYEQY
>-|TRBJ2-7|TRBV6-5
ASGRTGVGEQY
>-|TRBJ2-5|TRBV21-1
ASSKGAGGPETQY
>-|TRBJ1-2|TRBV19
ASSRGKYGYT
>TRBD1|TRBJ1-4|TRBV6-5
ASSRTGLPNEKLF
>TRBD2|TRBJ2-3|TRBV7-8
ASSLARSGGYTDTQY
>-|TRBJ2-3|TRBV5-4
ASSLRAVGSTDTQY
>-|TRBJ2-7|TRBV4-2
ASSQDGIARGGQY
>TRBD1|TRBJ1-5|TRBV6-6
ASSRQGGSNQPQH
>-|TRBJ1-6|TRBV6-1
ASSEQGGNSPLH
>-|TRBJ2-7|TRBV15
ATSRALDATRPYEQY
>-|TRBJ2-3|TRBV5-1
ASSITTDTQY
>-|TRBJ1-1|TRBV2
ASSEPQRGQKAF
>TRBD1|TRBJ1-2|TRBV29-1
SVGGQGAVGYT
>-|TRBJ1-6|TRBV19
ASSIGLGDSPLH
>TRBD2|TRBJ2-3|TRBV5-1
ASSPLGGATTDTQY
>-|TRBJ1-5|TRBV6-6
ASSYSDQPQH
>-|TRBJ1-4|TRBV5-1
ASSIGGGDEKLF
>-|TRBJ1-6|TRBV11-2
ASSLVEGINSPLH
>-|TRBJ1-1|TRBV9
ASSAGQPPTMGTEAF
>TRBD1|TRBJ1-1|TRBV5-1
ASSLFTGGDEAF
>-|TRBJ2-5|TRBV11-3
ASSLGGWQETQY
>-|TRBJ2-5|TRBV5-4
ASSPSILGRSQETQY
>-|TRBJ1-5|TRBV11-2
ASSLRRGNQPQH
>TRBD1|TRBJ1-5|TRBV7-2
ASSSPGQGARQPQH
>-|TRBJ1-2|TRBV19
ASSTRDPYGYT